This T cell receptor (beta chain) was sequenced during a study of cytomegalovirus exposure and HLA in healthy donors. On this clone: Its specificity is not known.

The PCR employed 60 Vbeta primers together with 13 Jbeta primers. Profiled with immunoSEQ multiplex PCR; TCRdb holds only in-frame clones, not every one. The table has under 200,000 clones, about 59% seen once; the top ten hold about 3.2%. Study-wide points: In a later analysis, productive TCRs from donors in an Asian-associated ancestry cluster reportedly carried fewer N-insertions than the cohort mean.

This CDR3 comprises 13 residues. From germline, CDR1 is MNHEY and CDR2 SMNVEV (reference sequence). V shed 6 bases and J shed 3 bases, with 11 bases lying between them. Sequencing used PBMCs. The receptor was isolated from a man between 35 and 55 years old in good health and CMV-seronegative. The chain uses TRBV27 and TRBJ1-1, with D perhaps matching TRBD1 (5 bases). The CDR3: CASRNNRYTEAFF. Here the CDR3 DNA reads TGTGCCAGCAGAAACAACAGGTACACTGAAGCTTTCTTT.